The sequence of this T cell receptor beta chain was determined in a study of spatial heterogeneity in lung cancer. Study-wide findings and caveats: The appearance of ubiquitous expanded tumor TCRs in blood was greater at resection than follow-up.

Specified time point: sample taken at primary tumor resection. Whole RNA, which was extracted from tumor, nontumor lung tissue or frozen PBMC, was sequenced without any cell sorting. 55 to 80 TRACERx patients with early, untreated non-small cell lung cancer donated samples. TCRdb itself ran the 5' RACE reads through MiXCR, one entry per CDR3 protein. Of approximately 10,000 distinct CDR3 sequences detected, around 15% appear once; the ten largest clones hold approximately 52%. This clonotype was detected only a few times. Antigen specificity is unknown. CDR3 length: 14 amino acids. Germline V gives CDR1 SNHLY, CDR2 FYNNEI. V lost 9 bases to trimming and J lost 2 bases; unmatched junction nucleotides: 4.

The sample was PBMCs, taken at surgery. The rearrangement joins TRBV2 to TRBJ2-7, with 13 nucleotides matching TRBD2. The receptor was derived from a male donor with early-stage non-small cell lung cancer. In nucleotides, the CDR3 is TGTGCCAGTAGGGGACTAGCGGGAACCTACGAGCAGTACTTC. Translated: CASRGLAGTYEQYF.